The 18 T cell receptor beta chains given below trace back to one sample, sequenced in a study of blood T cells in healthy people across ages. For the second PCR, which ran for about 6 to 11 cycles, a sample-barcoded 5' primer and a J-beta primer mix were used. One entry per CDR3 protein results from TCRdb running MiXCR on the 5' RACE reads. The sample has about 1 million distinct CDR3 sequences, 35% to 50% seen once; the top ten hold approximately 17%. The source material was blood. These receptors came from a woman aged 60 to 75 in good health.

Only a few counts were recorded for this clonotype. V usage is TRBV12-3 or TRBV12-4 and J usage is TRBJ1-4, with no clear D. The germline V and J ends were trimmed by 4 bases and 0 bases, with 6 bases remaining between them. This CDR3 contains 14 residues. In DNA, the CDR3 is TGTGCCAGCAGTTCGGGTGCAACTAATGAAAAACTGTTTTTT. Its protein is CASSSGATNEKLFF.

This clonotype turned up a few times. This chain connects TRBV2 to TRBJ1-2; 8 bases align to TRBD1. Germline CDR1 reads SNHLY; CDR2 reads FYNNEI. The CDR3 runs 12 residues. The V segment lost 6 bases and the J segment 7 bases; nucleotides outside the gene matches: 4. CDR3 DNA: TGTGCCAGCAGGGCAGGGGGCTCTGGCTACACCTTC. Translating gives CASRAGGSGYTF. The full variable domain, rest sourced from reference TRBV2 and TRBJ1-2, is EPEVTQTPSHQVTQMGQEVILRCVPISNHLYFYWYRQILGQKVEFLVSFYNNEISEKSEIFDDQFSVERPDGSNFTLKIRSTKLEDSAMYFCASRAGGSGYTFGSGTRLTVV.

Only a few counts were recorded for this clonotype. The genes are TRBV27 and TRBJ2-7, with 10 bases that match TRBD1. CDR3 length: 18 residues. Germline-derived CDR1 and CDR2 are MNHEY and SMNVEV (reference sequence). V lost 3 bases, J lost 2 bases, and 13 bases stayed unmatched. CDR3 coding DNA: TGTGCCAGCAGTTTTGCGGGGACAGGGGAACTTCTTACCTACGAGCAGTACTTC. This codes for CASSFAGTGELLTYEQYF.

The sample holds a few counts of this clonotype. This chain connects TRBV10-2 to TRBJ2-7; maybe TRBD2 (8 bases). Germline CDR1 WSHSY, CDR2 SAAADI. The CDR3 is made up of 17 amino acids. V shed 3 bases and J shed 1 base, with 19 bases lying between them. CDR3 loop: CASSEAGGTRVSYEQYF. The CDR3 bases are TGCGCCAGCAGTGAAGCAGGGGGGACTAGGGTATCCTACGAGCAGTACTTC.

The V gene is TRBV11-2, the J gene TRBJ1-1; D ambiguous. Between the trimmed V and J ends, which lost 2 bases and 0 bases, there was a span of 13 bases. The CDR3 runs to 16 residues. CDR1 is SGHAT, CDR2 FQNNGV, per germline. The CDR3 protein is CASSLRAGLMNTEAFF. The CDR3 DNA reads TGTGCCAGCAGCTTAAGGGCAGGCCTAATGAACACTGAAGCTTTCTTT.

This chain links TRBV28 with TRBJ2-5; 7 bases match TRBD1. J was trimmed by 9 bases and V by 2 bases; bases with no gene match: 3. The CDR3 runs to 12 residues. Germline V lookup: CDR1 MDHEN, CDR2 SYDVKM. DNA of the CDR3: TGTGCCAGCAGTTTACGGACAGGATCCCAGTACTTC. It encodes CASSLRTGSQYF.

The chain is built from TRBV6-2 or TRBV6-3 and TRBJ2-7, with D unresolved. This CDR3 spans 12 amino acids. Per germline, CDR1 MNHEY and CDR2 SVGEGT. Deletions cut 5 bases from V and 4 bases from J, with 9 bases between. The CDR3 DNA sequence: TGTGCCAGCAGTCTCCTGTATTACGAGCAGTACTTC. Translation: CASSLLYYEQYF.

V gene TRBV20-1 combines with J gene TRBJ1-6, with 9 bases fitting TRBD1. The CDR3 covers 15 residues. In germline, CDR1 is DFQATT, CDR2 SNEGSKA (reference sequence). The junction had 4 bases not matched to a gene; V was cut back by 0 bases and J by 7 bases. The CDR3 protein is CSARENRGQNSPLHF. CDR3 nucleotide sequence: TGCAGTGCTAGAGAGAACAGGGGGCAGAATTCACCCCTCCACTTT.

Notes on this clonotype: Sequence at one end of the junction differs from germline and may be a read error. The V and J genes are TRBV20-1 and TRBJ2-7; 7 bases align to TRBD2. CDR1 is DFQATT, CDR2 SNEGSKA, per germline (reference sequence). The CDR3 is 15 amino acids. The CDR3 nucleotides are TGCAGTGCTAGTCGTACGGCTAGCGGAACCGACGAGCAGTATTTC. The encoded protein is CSASRTASGTDEQYF.

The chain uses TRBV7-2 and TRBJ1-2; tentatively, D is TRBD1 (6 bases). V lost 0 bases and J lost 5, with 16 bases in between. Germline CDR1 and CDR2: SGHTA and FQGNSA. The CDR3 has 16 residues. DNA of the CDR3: TGTGCCAGCAGCTTAGCGCTCGGGGGGCAACGGTATGGCTACACCTTC. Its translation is CASSLALGGQRYGYTF.

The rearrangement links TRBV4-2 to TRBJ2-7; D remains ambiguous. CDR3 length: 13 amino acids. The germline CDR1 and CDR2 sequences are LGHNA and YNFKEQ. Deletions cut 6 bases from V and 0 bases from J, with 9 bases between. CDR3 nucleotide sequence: TGTGCCAGCAGTTTCGGCTTCTCCTACGAGCAGTACTTC. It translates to CASSFGFSYEQYF.

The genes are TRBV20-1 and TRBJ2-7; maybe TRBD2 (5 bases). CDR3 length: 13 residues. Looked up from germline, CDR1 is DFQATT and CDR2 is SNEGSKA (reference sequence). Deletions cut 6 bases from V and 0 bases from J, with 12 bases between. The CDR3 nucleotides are TGCAGTGCCCCAGCGGAGTCCTCCTACGAGCAGTACTTC. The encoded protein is CSAPAESSYEQYF.

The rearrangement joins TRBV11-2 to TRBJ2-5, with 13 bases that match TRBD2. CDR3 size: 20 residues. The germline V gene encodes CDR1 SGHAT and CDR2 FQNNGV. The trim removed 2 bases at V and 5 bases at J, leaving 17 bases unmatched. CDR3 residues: CASSLKAWDGGLAGKETQYF. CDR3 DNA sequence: TGTGCCAGCAGCTTAAAAGCGTGGGACGGGGGACTAGCGGGGAAGGAGACCCAGTACTTC.

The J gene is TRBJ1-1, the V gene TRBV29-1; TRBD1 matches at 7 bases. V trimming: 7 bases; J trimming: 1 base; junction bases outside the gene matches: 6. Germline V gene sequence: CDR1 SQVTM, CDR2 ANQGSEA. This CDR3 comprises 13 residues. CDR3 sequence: CSGTGQTNTEAFF. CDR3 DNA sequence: TGCAGCGGGACGGGACAGACGAACACTGAAGCTTTCTTT.

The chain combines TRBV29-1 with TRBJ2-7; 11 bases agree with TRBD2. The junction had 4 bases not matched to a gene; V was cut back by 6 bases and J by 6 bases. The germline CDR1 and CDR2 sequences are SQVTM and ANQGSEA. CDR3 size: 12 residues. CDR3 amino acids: CSVVAGGREQYF. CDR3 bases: TGCAGCGTGGTAGCGGGAGGGCGCGAGCAGTACTTC.

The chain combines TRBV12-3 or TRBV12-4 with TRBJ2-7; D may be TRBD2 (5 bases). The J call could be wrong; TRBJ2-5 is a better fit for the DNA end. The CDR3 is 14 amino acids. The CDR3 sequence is CASSLEGSGGTQYF. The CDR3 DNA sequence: TGTGCCAGCAGTTTAGAAGGGTCTGGAGGGACCCAGTACTTC.

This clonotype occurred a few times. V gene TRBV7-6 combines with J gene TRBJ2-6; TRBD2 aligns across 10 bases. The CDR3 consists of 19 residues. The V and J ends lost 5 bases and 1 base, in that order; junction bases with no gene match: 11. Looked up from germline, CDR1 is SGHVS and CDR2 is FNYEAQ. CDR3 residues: CASSTKVAGGSSGANVLTF. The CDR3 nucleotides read TGTGCCAGCAGCACTAAGGTAGCGGGAGGATCGTCTGGGGCCAACGTCCTGACTTTC.

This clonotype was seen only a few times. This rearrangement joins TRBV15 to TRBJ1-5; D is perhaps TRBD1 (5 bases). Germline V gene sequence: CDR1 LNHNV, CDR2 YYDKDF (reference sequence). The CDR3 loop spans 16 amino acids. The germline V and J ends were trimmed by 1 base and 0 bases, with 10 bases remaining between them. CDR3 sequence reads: CATSRGGDYSNQPQHF. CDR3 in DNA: TGTGCCACCAGCAGAGGAGGGGATTATAGCAATCAGCCCCAGCATTTT.